The 10 T cell receptor beta chains reported below all come from one sample, sequenced in a study of Ad26.COV2.S vaccination and SARS-CoV-2 variants. Using immunoSEQ multiplex PCR, the repertoire was profiled, and TCRdb retains in-frame clones only, with some absent. Of tens of thousands of clones in the sample, around 83% were seen once. Sequencing was performed on peripheral blood, taken after recovery from COVID-19. Every receptor here comes from a human donor who had recovered from COVID-19.

Worth noting for this clone: Other DNA sequences within the sample encode an identical CDR3. This chain links TRBV19 with TRBJ2-3, with TRBD2 identical over 15 bases. The CDR3 is made up of 17 amino acids. J lost 4 bases, V lost 6 bases, and 8 bases had no gene match. The germline V gene encodes CDR1 LNHDA and CDR2 SQIVND (reference sequence). CDR3 protein: CASSPGLAGGMADTQYF. CDR3 in DNA: TGTGCCAGTAGCCCCGGACTAGCGGGGGGGATGGCAGATACGCAGTATTTT.

This clone appeared a few times. The CDR3 region is CATSDSGQPRTGELFF. The CDR3 nucleotides read TGTGCCACCAGTGATTCGGGACAGCCACGCACCGGGGAGCTGTTTTTT. J is TRBJ2-2 and V is TRBV24-1, with TRBD1 matching over 7 bases. The germline V gene has CDR1 KGHDR and CDR2 SFDVKD. The V segment lost 2 bases and the J segment 4 bases; nucleotides outside the gene matches: 6. The CDR3 is made up of 16 amino acids.

J is TRBJ2-3 and V is TRBV9, with D perhaps TRBD1 (6 bases). This CDR3 has 15 amino acids. Trimming pared 0 bases from V and 3 bases from J, leaving 11 bases between. Germline V gives CDR1 SGDLS, CDR2 YYNGEE. The CDR3 DNA sequence: TGTGCCAGCAGCGTAGGGGGACACGGAACAGATACGCAGTATTTT. Encoded protein: CASSVGGHGTDTQYF.

This rearrangement joins TRBV7-9 to TRBJ2-1, with 12 bases identical to TRBD2. J gave up 4 bases and V 1 base, and 8 bases lay outside the gene matches. CDR1 is SEHNR, CDR2 FQNEAQ, per germline (reference sequence). This CDR3 has 18 amino acids. DNA for the CDR3: TGTGCCAGCAGCTTAGGGCTAGCGGGAGGGCCCCAGTACAATGAGCAGTTCTTC. It is translated as CASSLGLAGGPQYNEQFF.

The V call is TRBV11-2, the J call TRBJ1-2, with D uncertain. Trimming left V 6 bases short and J 8 bases short, with 13 bases between. This CDR3 contains 12 residues. Germline CDR1 SGHAT, CDR2 FQNNGV. The CDR3 spells CASSPGSLGYTF. The DNA of the CDR3 is TGTGCCAGCAGTCCCGGGTCCTTAGGCTACACCTTC. Combining the CDR3 with reference TRBV11-2 and TRBJ1-2 gives the whole variable domain EAGVAQSPRYKIIEKRQSVAFWCNPISGHATLYWYQQILGQGPKLLIQFQNNGVVDDSQLPKDRFSAERLKGVDSTLKIQPAKLEDSAVYLCASSPGSLGYTFGSGTRLTVV.

This chain joins TRBV27 and TRBJ1-1; no firm D call. Trimming took 2 bases from V and 8 from J, leaving 15 bases between them. This CDR3 contains 14 residues. The germline V gene encodes CDR1 MNHEY and CDR2 SMNVEV (reference sequence). The CDR3 DNA follows: TGTGCCAGCAGTTTACCCCTCCCGGGTGCAGAAGCTTTCTTT. This sequence encodes CASSLPLPGAEAFF.

V and J are TRBV6-6 and TRBJ2-3, with D perhaps given as TRBD1 or TRBD2 (6 bases each). The CDR3 spans 14 residues. The ends were cut back, 6 bases at V and 3 bases at J, with 13 bases in the middle. Germline V gene data show CDR1 as MNHNY and CDR2 as SVGAGI (reference sequence). The DNA for the CDR3 is TGTGCCAGCAGCTGGGGGGCAAGAACAGATACGCAGTATTTT. Amino acid sequence: CASSWGARTDTQYF.

The rearrangement uses TRBV9 and TRBJ1-1; D uncertain. This CDR3 is 14 amino acids long. Germline V gene lookup returns CDR1 SGDLS and CDR2 YYNGEE. V lost 5 bases and J lost 1, with 12 bases in between. CDR3 residues: CASRQLPENTEAFF. CDR3 bases: TGTGCCAGCAGACAGCTCCCGGAGAACACTGAAGCTTTCTTT.

This clone has a handful of counts. The V gene is TRBV5-6, the J gene TRBJ2-1; D call uncertain. Germline V gives CDR1 SGHDT, CDR2 YYEEEE. Between the trimmed V and J ends, which lost 4 bases and 7 bases, there was a span of 21 bases. The CDR3 has 16 residues. CDR3 region: CASSGVLWVVENEQFF. DNA for the CDR3: TGTGCCAGCAGCGGGGTCCTGTGGGTCGTTGAGAATGAGCAGTTCTTC. Looking up the rest from reference TRBV5-6 and TRBJ2-1 gives the full variable domain: DAGVTQSPTHLIKTRGQQVTLRCSPKSGHDTVSWYQQALGQGPQFIFQYYEEEERQRGNFPDRFSGHQFPNYSSELNVNALLLGDSALYLCASSGVLWVVENEQFFGPGTRLTVL.

The gene calls are TRBV4-1 and TRBJ1-5; TRBD1 aligns across 8 bases. Per the germline V gene, CDR1 is MGHRA and CDR2 is YSYEKL. The CDR3 contains 15 residues. V gave up 0 bases and J gave up 5 bases; unmatched junction bases: 3. The CDR3 loop reads CASSQEVTGDQPQHF. The CDR3 DNA follows: TGCGCCAGCAGCCAAGAGGTGACAGGGGATCAGCCCCAGCATTTT.